These 28 T cell receptor beta chains share one sample of origin, sequenced in a study of human T cells and chemical hapten exposure. Each CDR3 protein is one row after TCRdb ran MiXCR on the 5' RACE reads. The data contain tens of thousands of distinct CDR3 sequences, about 8.4% of them seen just once; the ten biggest clones take up around 2%. Total RNA came from unfractionated whole blood. Receptors were obtained from a male donor in good health.

On this clonotype: An end of the junction does not agree with germline; a read error may underlie this. The rearrangement uses TRBV5-1 and TRBJ2-3; TRBD2 might be the D (6 bases). The germline CDR1 and CDR2 sequences are SGHRS and YFSETQ. The CDR3 is 15 amino acids. CDR3 loop: CPSSWGDGLTDTQYF. The CDR3, as DNA: TGCCCCAGCAGCTGGGGGGACGGACTCACAGATACGCAGTATTTT.

Worth noting for this clonotype: A much larger clone lies one base from this, so it may be a read error. This chain connects TRBV9 to TRBJ2-3; the match to TRBD2 covers 8 bases. Per the germline V gene, CDR1 is SGDLS and CDR2 is YYNGEE. The CDR3 has 14 residues. CDR3 loop: CVSSGSGGGDTQYF. The CDR3 DNA reads TGTGTCAGCAGCGGGAGCGGGGGAGGAGATACGCAGTATTTT.

The rearrangement joins TRBV7-2 to TRBJ2-1; 8 bases map to TRBD2. Germline V gene sequence: CDR1 SGHTA, CDR2 FQGNSA. Trimming removed 5 bases from V and 15 bases from J; junction bases left unmatched: 18. This CDR3 is 15 amino acids long. For the CDR3, the DNA is TGTGCCAGCAGCCCAACCAGGACTAGCACATCCATTGGGTTCTTC. Its translation is CASSPTRTSTSIGFF.

The V call is TRBV7-9, the J call TRBJ2-7, with 9 bases that match TRBD1. CDR1 is SEHNR, CDR2 FQNEAQ, per germline (reference sequence). J gave up 4 bases and V 5 bases, and 6 bases lay outside the gene matches. There are 14 residues in the CDR3. The chain's CDR3 is CASSEGQGMYEQYF. CDR3 DNA: TGTGCCAGCAGCGAGGGACAGGGTATGTACGAGCAGTACTTC.

This clonotype was counted at least ten times. The V and J genes are TRBV5-6 and TRBJ1-5, with D possibly TRBD1 on 5 matching bases. Trimming stripped 0 bases from V and 6 bases from J, with 10 bases between. This CDR3 is 14 amino acids long. Germline assignment: CDR1 SGHDT and CDR2 YYEEEE. The CDR3 DNA follows: TGTGCCAGCAGCTTGGGGAGGGGAACTCAGCCCCAGCATTTT. Amino acid sequence: CASSLGRGTQPQHF.

This clonotype was picked up many times. The chain is built from TRBV3-1 and TRBJ2-1; 8 nucleotides match TRBD2. V shed 4 bases and J 10 bases; nucleotides not matched to a gene: 18. The CDR3 contains 17 residues. Germline CDR1 is LGHDT and CDR2 is YNNKEL (reference sequence). Here the CDR3 reads CASSPSPVVAGSAEQFF. The CDR3 nucleotides read TGTGCCAGCAGCCCTTCTCCGGTGGTAGCGGGATCGGCAGAGCAGTTCTTC.

This clonotype was seen ten or more times. J is TRBJ1-2 and V is TRBV5-1, with 7 bases identical to TRBD1. Germline loops: CDR1 SGHRS, CDR2 YFSETQ. This CDR3 comprises 15 residues. Trimming took 3 bases from V and 2 from J; bases not matched to a gene: 7. The CDR3 spells CASSSTGWGNYGYTF. In DNA, the CDR3 is TGCGCCAGCAGCTCGACAGGGTGGGGAAACTATGGCTACACCTTC.

The chain combines TRBV5-1 with TRBJ1-1, with a weak D call TRBD1 (5 bases). Between the trimmed V and J ends, which lost 4 bases and 5 bases, there was a span of 24 bases. The CDR3 is made up of 17 amino acids. CDR1 is SGHRS, CDR2 YFSETQ, per germline. CDR3 nucleotides: TGCGCCAGCAGCGGGGGGGACGCCCTCCAGGCTATAACTGAAGCTTTCTTT. Protein: CASSGGDALQAITEAFF.

This clonotype has at least ten counts. The CDR3 is CASSLGGQTDTQYF. The CDR3, as DNA: TGCGCCAGCAGCTTGGGCGGACAGACAGATACGCAGTATTTT. The rearrangement joins TRBV5-1 to TRBJ2-3, with a tentative D call TRBD1 (6 bases). CDR1 is SGHRS and CDR2 is YFSETQ in the germline V gene. The V end lost 0 bases, the J end lost 3 bases, and 8 bases lay between the germline ends. This CDR3 contains 14 residues.

This clonotype has a count of ten or more. The chain couples TRBV11-2 to TRBJ2-7; D might be TRBD1 or TRBD2, each matching 5 bases. This CDR3 spans 15 amino acids. In germline, CDR1 is SGHAT, CDR2 FQNNGV. V was shortened by 4 bases and J by 2 bases, with 15 bases between the two germline ends. The CDR3 DNA follows: TGTGCCAGCAGCTACGAGGCCGGGACCACCTACGAGCAGTACTTC. This encodes CASSYEAGTTYEQYF.

Ten or more counts support this clonotype. This rearrangement joins TRBV12-5 to TRBJ2-1; 11 bases agree with TRBD2. The CDR3 runs 15 residues. Germline V gene lookup returns CDR1 LGHNT and CDR2 FRNRAP. Trimming cost V 5 bases and J 10 bases; bases outside gene matches: 10. In DNA, the CDR3 is TGTGCTAGTGGTAGTCCCGGGACTAGCGGTCCGGAGCAGTTCTTC. As protein: CASGSPGTSGPEQFF.

Points on this clonotype: With a much larger clone just one base away, this may be a read error. The chain joins TRBV7-2 to TRBJ1-6; TRBD1 matches at 9 bases. The CDR3 is 14 residues long. Germline V gene data show CDR1 as SGHTA and CDR2 as FQGNSA. CDR3 amino acids: CASSSGQGGSPLNF. DNA for the CDR3: TGTGCCAGCAGCTCGGGACAGGGAGGGTCACCCCTCAACTTT.

The V gene is TRBV5-4, the J gene TRBJ1-1, with 7 bases identical to TRBD1. CDR3 size: 13 residues. Germline CDR1 and CDR2: SGHNT and YYREEE (reference sequence). The ends lost 5 bases at V and 4 bases at J; junction bases unmatched: 5. CDR3 sequence: CASRTQGSTEAFF. The CDR3 DNA reads TGTGCCAGCAGAACACAGGGGAGCACTGAAGCTTTCTTT.

This clonotype was observed a few times. V usage is TRBV3-1 and J usage is TRBJ2-1; TRBD1 might be the D (6 bases). Trimming pared 4 bases from V and 4 bases from J, leaving 11 bases between. The CDR3 extends over 14 amino acids. CDR1 is LGHDT, CDR2 YNNKEL, per germline (reference sequence). CDR3 protein: CASSRETGYNEQFF. In nucleotides, the CDR3 is TGTGCCAGCAGCCGCGAGACAGGATACAATGAGCAGTTCTTC.

This clonotype came up a few times. V gene TRBV15 combines with J gene TRBJ1-6; the D is unclear. CDR3 length: 15 amino acids. Looked up from germline, CDR1 is LNHNV and CDR2 is YYDKDF (reference sequence). The V end was cut by 0 bases, the J end by 8 bases, with 11 bases between. Written as DNA, the CDR3 is TGTGCCACCAGCAGAGATCACTCGGGGTATTCACCCCTCCACTTT. Amino acids: CATSRDHSGYSPLHF.

This clonotype was seen at least ten times. The chain employs TRBV9 and TRBJ1-1, with D possibly matching TRBD1 (6 bases). The CDR3 has 14 residues. V lost 4 bases to trimming and J lost 0 bases, with 10 bases between them. The germline V gene encodes CDR1 SGDLS and CDR2 YYNGEE. The CDR3 DNA sequence: TGTGCCAGCAGCCGGGGACAAATGAACACTGAAGCTTTCTTT. This codes for CASSRGQMNTEAFF.

This clonotype was counted at least ten times. This chain connects TRBV28 to TRBJ1-5; 10 nucleotides agree with TRBD1. Germline CDR1 is MDHEN and CDR2 is SYDVKM. This CDR3 region has 16 residues. The V gene end was trimmed by 6 bases and the J gene end by 1 base; junction bases not matched to a gene: 6. Written as DNA, the CDR3 is TGTGCCAGCAGCCCCGGGACAGGGGTAAGCAATCAGCCCCAGCATTTT. It yields the protein CASSPGTGVSNQPQHF. Drawing the rest from reference TRBV28 and TRBJ1-5, the complete variable domain is DVKVTQSSRYLVKRTGEKVFLECVQDMDHENMFWYRQDPGLGLRLIYFSYDVKMKEKGDIPEGYSVSREKKERFSLILESASTNQTSMYLCASSPGTGVSNQPQHFGDGTRLSIL.

This clonotype was counted ten times or more. This chain uses TRBV6-5 with TRBJ1-1; D is undetermined. This CDR3 region has 11 residues. CDR1 MNHEY and CDR2 SVGAGI come from the germline V gene. The germline V and J ends were trimmed by 2 bases and 6 bases, with 4 bases remaining between them. The chain's CDR3 is CASSYGPEAFF. CDR3 coding DNA: TGTGCCAGCAGTTACGGGCCTGAAGCTTTCTTT.

This clonotype showed up just a few times. V gene TRBV12-3 or TRBV12-4 combines with J gene TRBJ2-1; 9 bases line up with TRBD2. V trimming: 6 bases; J trimming: 0 bases; junction bases outside the gene matches: 12. The CDR3 covers 18 residues. The CDR3 reads CASSPRGRARSSYNEQFF. CDR3 nucleotides: TGTGCCAGCAGCCCCCGCGGGAGGGCAAGGAGCTCCTACAATGAGCAGTTCTTC.

This clonotype was recorded a few times. The chain combines TRBV7-9 with TRBJ1-5; D not certain. The CDR3 contains 17 residues. V lost 5 bases, J lost 6 bases, and 23 bases lay in between. Germline V lookup: CDR1 SEHNR, CDR2 FQNEAQ (reference sequence). The CDR3 region is CASSHPPASGGSQPQHF. CDR3 nucleotide sequence: TGTGCCAGCAGCCATCCCCCTGCGAGTGGCGGTAGTCAGCCCCAGCATTTT.

This clonotype has more than one count but fewer than ten. The rearrangement links TRBV11-1 to TRBJ1-1; D is perhaps TRBD1 (5 bases). There are 17 residues in the CDR3. Germline V lookup: CDR1 SGHAT, CDR2 FQDESV (reference sequence). V shed 2 bases and J shed 1 base, with 17 bases lying between them. The CDR3 DNA reads TGTGCCAGCAGCTTATCCGAGAGAGGGGTAACGAACACTGAAGCTTTCTTT. Encoded protein: CASSLSERGVTNTEAFF.

This clonotype showed up just a few times. V usage is TRBV7-9 and J usage is TRBJ2-3; D may be TRBD1 or TRBD2 (6 bases each). The CDR3 is made up of 14 amino acids. Trimming shortened V by 2 bases and J by 3 bases, and 9 bases separated the two germline ends. Germline loops: CDR1 SEHNR, CDR2 FQNEAQ (reference sequence). CDR3 bases: TGTGCCAGCAGCTTATCGGGGGCAACAGATACGCAGTATTTT. Its translation is CASSLSGATDTQYF.

This clonotype was observed a few times. The chain joins TRBV19 to TRBJ2-1; 7 nucleotides line up with TRBD1. The V and J ends lost 9 bases and 8 bases, in that order; junction bases with no gene match: 13. CDR1 is LNHDA and CDR2 is SQIVND in the germline V gene (reference sequence). The CDR3 is made up of 14 amino acids. The CDR3 loop reads CASRDSLTVDEQFF. The DNA for the CDR3 is TGTGCCAGCCGGGACAGCCTTACGGTCGATGAGCAGTTCTTC.

The sample holds many counts of this clonotype. The V gene is TRBV6-1, the J gene TRBJ2-7; D is possibly TRBD2 (5 bases). The CDR3 totals 14 residues. Germline V gives CDR1 MNHNS, CDR2 SASEGT. V gave up 7 bases and J gave up 1 base, with 14 bases separating them. The CDR3 DNA reads as TGTGCCAGCACGGGTCGAGGGCTATCCTACGAGCAGTACTTC. Translated: CASTGRGLSYEQYF.

This clonotype was picked up a small number of times. The chain couples TRBV5-1 to TRBJ1-1; no firm D call. Trimming took off 0 bases at V and 0 bases at J, with 12 bases between the two ends. CDR1 and CDR2 from the germline V gene are SGHRS and YFSETQ. CDR3 length: 16 amino acids. In DNA form, the CDR3 reads TGCGCCAGCAGCTTGGTCTCAGGCACATTGAACACTGAAGCTTTCTTT. It translates to CASSLVSGTLNTEAFF.

This clonotype was counted a few times. The chain recombines TRBV9 with TRBJ2-6; 7 nucleotides agree with TRBD1. This CDR3 has 17 residues. Germline V CDR1 and CDR2: SGDLS, YYNGEE. Losses at the gene ends were 4 bases for V and 0 bases for J; bases not matched to a gene: 7. The CDR3 region is CASSPKGTASGANVLTF. As DNA, the CDR3 is TGTGCCAGCAGCCCGAAAGGGACAGCCTCTGGGGCCAACGTCCTGACTTTC.

Ten or more counts support this clonotype. The rearrangement uses TRBV4-2 and TRBJ2-7; D not certain. Between the trimmed V and J ends, which lost 2 bases and 5 bases, there was a span of 10 bases. The germline CDR1 and CDR2 sequences are LGHNA and YNFKEQ. The CDR3 is 13 amino acids. CDR3: CASSQKTGHEQYF. DNA of the CDR3: TGTGCCAGCAGCCAAAAGACCGGGCACGAGCAGTACTTC.

The chain is built from TRBV15 and TRBJ2-1; TRBD2 might be the D (6 bases). The V gene's germline CDR1 is LNHNV and CDR2 YYDKDF (reference sequence). V was pared by 3 bases and J by 5 bases, with 20 bases between. The CDR3 length is 17 residues. The CDR3 DNA reads TGTGCCACCAGCAGGAGACCAAGCACCGGGACTCACAATGAGCAGTTCTTC. This translates into CATSRRPSTGTHNEQFF.